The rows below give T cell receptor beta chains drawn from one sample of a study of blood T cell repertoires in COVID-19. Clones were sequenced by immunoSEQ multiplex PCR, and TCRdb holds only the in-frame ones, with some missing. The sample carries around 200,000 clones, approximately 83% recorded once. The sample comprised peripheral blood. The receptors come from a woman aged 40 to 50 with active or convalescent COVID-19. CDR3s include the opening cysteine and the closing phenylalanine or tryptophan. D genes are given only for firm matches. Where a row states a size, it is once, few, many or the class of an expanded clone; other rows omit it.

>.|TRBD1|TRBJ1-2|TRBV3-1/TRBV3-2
CASSQGQGLYYGYTF
TGTGCCAGCAGCCAAGGACAGGGTTTGTACTATGGCTACACCTTC
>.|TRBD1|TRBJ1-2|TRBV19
CAILDRVANYGYTF
TGTGCCATACTAGACAGGGTGGCTAACTATGGCTACACCTTC
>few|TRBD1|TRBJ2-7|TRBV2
CASSPRTGGTYEQYF
TGTGCCAGCAGTCCGCGGACAGGGGGCACTTACGAGCAGTACTTC
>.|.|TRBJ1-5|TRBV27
CASSTGYEPQHF
TGTGCCAGCAGTACAGGGTATGAGCCCCAGCATTTT
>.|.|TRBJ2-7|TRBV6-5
CASGLDRYSYEQYF
TGTGCCAGCGGTTTGGACAGATACTCCTACGAGCAGTACTTC
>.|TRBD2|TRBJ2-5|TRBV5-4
CASSLPGGGETQYF
TGTGCCAGCAGCTTGCCGGGAGGAGGGGAGACCCAGTACTTC
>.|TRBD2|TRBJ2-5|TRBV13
CASSLRLAGGATIKETQYF
TGTGCCAGCAGCTTAAGGCTAGCGGGAGGGGCCACAATAAAAGAGACCCAGTACTTC
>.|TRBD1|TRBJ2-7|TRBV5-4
CASSNGQGFYEQYF
TGTGCCAGCAGCAACGGACAGGGCTTCTACGAGCAGTACTTC
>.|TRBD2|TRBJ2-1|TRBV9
CASSDSGSHMNEQFF
TGTGCCAGCAGCGATAGCGGGAGTCATATGAATGAGCAGTTCTTC
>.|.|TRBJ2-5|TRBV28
CASRSTYQETQYF
TGTGCCAGTCGGTCTACGTACCAAGAGACCCAGTACTTC
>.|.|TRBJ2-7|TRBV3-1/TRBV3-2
CASSPQRGGREQYF
TGTGCCAGCAGCCCACAAAGGGGGGGTCGAGAGCAGTACTTC
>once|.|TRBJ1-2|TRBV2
CASSFTTENDYGYTF
TGTGCCAGCAGTTTTACGACAGAGAACGACTATGGCTACACCTTC
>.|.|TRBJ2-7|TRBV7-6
CASSSIRDKRAYEQYF
TGTGCCAGCAGCTCAATCCGGGACAAGCGTGCCTACGAGCAGTACTTC
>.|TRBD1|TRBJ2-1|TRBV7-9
CASSLVRDSSYNEQFF
TGTGCCAGCAGCTTAGTCAGGGACAGCTCCTACAATGAGCAGTTCTTC
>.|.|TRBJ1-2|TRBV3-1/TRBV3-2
CASTLGWGDGYTF
TGTGCCAGCACCCTCGGATGGGGGGATGGCTACACCTTC
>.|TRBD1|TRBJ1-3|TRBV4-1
CASSTRDSSGNTIYF
TGCGCCAGCAGCACTCGGGACAGCTCTGGAAACACCATATATTTT
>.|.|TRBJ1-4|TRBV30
CARRGDLNEKLFF
TGTGCCAGACGCGGGGACCTCAATGAAAAACTGTTTTTT
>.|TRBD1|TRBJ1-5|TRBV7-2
CASSYEQGAGQPQHF
TGTGCCAGCAGCTACGAACAGGGGGCAGGGCAGCCCCAGCATTTT
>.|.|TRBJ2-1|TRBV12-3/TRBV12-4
CASSARGAQFF
TGTGCCAGCAGCGCCCGGGGAGCCCAGTTCTTC
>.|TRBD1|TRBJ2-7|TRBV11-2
CASSRTGGYEQYF
TGTGCCAGCAGCCGGACAGGGGGCTACGAGCAGTACTTC
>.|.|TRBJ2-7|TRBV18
CASSPPRAGQYF
TGTGCCAGCTCACCACCGAGAGCGGGGCAGTACTTC
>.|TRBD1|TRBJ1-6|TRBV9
CASSELNPGQGNSPLHF
TGTGCCAGCAGCGAGCTAAACCCGGGACAGGGAAATTCACCCCTCCACTTT
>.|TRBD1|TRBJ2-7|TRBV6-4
CASSEETGFEQYF
TGTGCCAGCAGTGAAGAGACAGGGTTCGAGCAGTACTTC
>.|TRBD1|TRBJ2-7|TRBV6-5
CASKPPGQGHEQYF
TGTGCCAGCAAACCTCCGGGACAGGGACACGAGCAGTACTTC
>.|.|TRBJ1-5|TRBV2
CASTRSDYQPQHF
TGTGCCAGCACTAGGTCGGATTATCAGCCCCAGCATTTT
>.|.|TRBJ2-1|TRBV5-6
CASSSGSGVEQFF
TGTGCCAGCAGCTCGGGGAGTGGTGTTGAGCAGTTCTTC
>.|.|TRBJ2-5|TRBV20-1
CSASEDGGQETQYF
TGCAGTGCTAGTGAGGACGGGGGCCAAGAGACCCAGTACTTC
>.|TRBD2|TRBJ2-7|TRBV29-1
CSVEGVGREGYEQYF
TGCAGCGTTGAGGGAGTTGGCCGGGAGGGCTACGAGCAGTACTTC
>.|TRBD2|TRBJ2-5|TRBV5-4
CASSLGRLAGLGIQETQYF
TGTGCCAGCAGCTTAGGAAGACTAGCGGGATTAGGGATCCAAGAGACCCAGTACTTC
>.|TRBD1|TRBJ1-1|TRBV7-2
CASSRRTGGVHTEAFF
TGTGCCAGCAGCCGCCGGACAGGGGGCGTTCACACTGAAGCTTTCTTT